This T cell receptor (beta chain) was documented in a study of T cell responses to AZD1222 COVID-19 vaccine. Study summary: The study pooled second doses at about 4 or about 12 weeks.

Sequencing used immunoSEQ multiplex PCR; TCRdb keeps in-frame clones, though not all of them. Among 110,000 to 150,000 clones, more than 70% were seen once, and the ten largest hold under 3.5%. This TCR derives from an adult in good health. The sequenced sample was peripheral blood, obtained on day 0 of AZD1222 vaccination.

The CDR3 loop is CASSLSSGEPYNEQFF. The CDR3 coding sequence is TGTGCCAGCTCGCTATCTAGCGGGGAGCCCTACAATGAGCAGTTCTTC. The chain employs TRBV18 and TRBJ2-1; 9 nucleotides align to TRBD2. Trimming at V came to 6 bases and at J to 2 bases, leaving 8 bases not matched to a gene. CDR3 length equals 16 residues. CDR1 is KGHSH, CDR2 LQKENI, per germline.